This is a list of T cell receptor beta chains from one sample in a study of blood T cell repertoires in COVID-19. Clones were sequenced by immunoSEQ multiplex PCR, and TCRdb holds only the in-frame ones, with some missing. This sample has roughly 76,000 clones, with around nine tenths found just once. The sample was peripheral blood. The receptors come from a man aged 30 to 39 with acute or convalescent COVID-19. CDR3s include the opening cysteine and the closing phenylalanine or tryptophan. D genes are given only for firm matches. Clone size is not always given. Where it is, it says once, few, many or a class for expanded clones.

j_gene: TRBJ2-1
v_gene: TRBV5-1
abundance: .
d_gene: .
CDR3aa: CASSFSRSSYNEQFF
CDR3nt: TGCGCCAGCAGCTTTTCGAGAAGCTCCTACAATGAGCAGTTCTTC

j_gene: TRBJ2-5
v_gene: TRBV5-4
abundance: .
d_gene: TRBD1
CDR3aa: CASGAWDRGETQYF
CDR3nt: TGTGCCAGCGGAGCGTGGGACAGGGGAGAGACCCAGTACTTC

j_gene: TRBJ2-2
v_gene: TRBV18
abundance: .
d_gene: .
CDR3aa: CASKGTRHTGELFF
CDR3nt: TGTGCCAGCAAAGGGACTCGACACACCGGGGAGCTGTTTTTT

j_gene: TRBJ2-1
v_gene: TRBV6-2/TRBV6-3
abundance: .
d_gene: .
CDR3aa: CASSLIGSSYNEQFF
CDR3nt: TGTGCCAGCAGTTTGATTGGGAGCTCCTACAATGAGCAGTTCTTC

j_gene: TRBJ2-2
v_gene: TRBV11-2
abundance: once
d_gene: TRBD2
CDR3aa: CASSLEASGNTGELFF
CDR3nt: TGTGCCAGCAGCTTAGAAGCTAGCGGAAACACCGGGGAGCTGTTTTTT

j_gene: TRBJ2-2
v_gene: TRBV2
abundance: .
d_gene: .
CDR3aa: CASSTYRGGGELFF
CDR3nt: TGTGCCAGCAGTACTTACAGGGGAGGCGGGGAGCTGTTTTTT

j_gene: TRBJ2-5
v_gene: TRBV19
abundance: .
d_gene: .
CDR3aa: CASSMLSRQETQYF
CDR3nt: TGTGCCAGTAGTATGCTTTCCAGGCAAGAGACCCAGTACTTC

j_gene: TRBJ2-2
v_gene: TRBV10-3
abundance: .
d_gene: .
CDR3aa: CAISVLVAVDTGELFF
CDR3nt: TGTGCCATCAGCGTCCTGGTAGCGGTTGACACCGGGGAGCTGTTTTTT

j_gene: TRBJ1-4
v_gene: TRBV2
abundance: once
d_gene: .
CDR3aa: CASTSGAGSNEKLFF
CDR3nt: TGTGCCAGCACCTCGGGCGCGGGATCTAATGAAAAACTGTTTTTT

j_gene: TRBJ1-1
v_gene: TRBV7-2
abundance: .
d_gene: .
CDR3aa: CASSLQGLRAFF
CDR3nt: TGTGCCAGCAGCTTGCAGGGTTTGAGGGCTTTCTTT

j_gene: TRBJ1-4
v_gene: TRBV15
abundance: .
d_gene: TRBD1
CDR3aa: CATSLGFMDRGGTNEKLFF
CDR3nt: TGTGCCACCAGCTTGGGTTTCATGGACAGGGGTGGGACTAATGAAAAACTGTTTTTT

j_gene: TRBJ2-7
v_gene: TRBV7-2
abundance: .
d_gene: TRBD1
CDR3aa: CASSQQDRVHEQYF
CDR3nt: TGTGCCAGCAGCCAACAGGACAGGGTCCACGAGCAGTACTTC

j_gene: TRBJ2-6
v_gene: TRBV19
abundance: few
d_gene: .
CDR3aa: CASSRSSWSGANVLTF
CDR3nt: TGTGCCAGTAGTAGGAGTTCATGGTCTGGGGCCAACGTCCTGACTTTC

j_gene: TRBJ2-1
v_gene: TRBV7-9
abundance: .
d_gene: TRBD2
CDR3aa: CASSPGLALNEQFF
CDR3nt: TGTGCCAGCAGCCCCGGACTAGCTCTCAATGAGCAGTTCTTC

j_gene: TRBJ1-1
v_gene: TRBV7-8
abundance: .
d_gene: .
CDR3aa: CASSSRYNRQLNTEAFF
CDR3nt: TGTGCCAGCAGCTCGCGCTATAACCGACAGCTGAACACTGAAGCTTTCTTT

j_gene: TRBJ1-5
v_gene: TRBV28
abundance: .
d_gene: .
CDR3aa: CASSSVRFVFLQHF
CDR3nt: TGTGCCAGCAGTTCGGTCCGGTTTGTTTTCCTCCAGCATTTT

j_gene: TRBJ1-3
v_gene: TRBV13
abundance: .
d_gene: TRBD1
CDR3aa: CASSLTGAGNTIYF
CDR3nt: TGTGCCAGCAGCCTAACAGGGGCTGGAAACACCATATATTTT

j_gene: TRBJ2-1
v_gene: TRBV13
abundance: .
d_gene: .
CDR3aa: CASRATGSRTYNEQFF
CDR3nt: TGTGCCAGCAGGGCGACCGGTTCTAGAACGTACAATGAGCAGTTCTTC

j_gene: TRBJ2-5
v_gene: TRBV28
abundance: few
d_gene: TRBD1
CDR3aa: CASSLTGTGLETQYF
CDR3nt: TGTGCCAGCAGTTTAACCGGGACAGGGCTAGAGACCCAGTACTTC

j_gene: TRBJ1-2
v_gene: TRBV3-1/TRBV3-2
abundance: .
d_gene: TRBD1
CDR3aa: CASRPTGTYGYTF
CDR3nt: TGTGCCAGCAGGCCGACAGGGACCTATGGCTACACCTTC

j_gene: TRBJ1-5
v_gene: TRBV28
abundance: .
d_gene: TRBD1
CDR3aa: CASNQGARFQEPQHF
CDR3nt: TGTGCCAGCAACCAGGGGGCGCGGTTTCAGGAGCCCCAGCATTTT

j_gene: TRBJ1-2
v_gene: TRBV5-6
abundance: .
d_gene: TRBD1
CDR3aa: CASSPRGDSYGYTF
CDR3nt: TGTGCCAGCAGCCCCAGGGGGGACAGCTATGGCTACACCTTC

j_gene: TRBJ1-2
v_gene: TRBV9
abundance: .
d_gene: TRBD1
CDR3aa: CASSSTGTAYGYTF
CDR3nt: TGTGCCAGCAGCTCCACCGGGACAGCCTATGGCTACACCTTC

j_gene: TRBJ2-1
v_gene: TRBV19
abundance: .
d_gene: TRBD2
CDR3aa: CASSIFSSGREEQFF
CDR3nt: TGTGCCAGTAGTATCTTTTCTAGCGGGAGGGAAGAGCAGTTCTTC